These 25 T cell receptor beta chains were sequenced from one sample in a study of blood T cell repertoires in COVID-19. Profiling relied on immunoSEQ multiplex PCR, and the TCRdb table lists in-frame clones only, not all of them. The repertoire holds under 200,000 clones, with 76% as singletons. The sample taken for sequencing was peripheral blood. The receptors stem from a woman aged 80 or over with acute or convalescent COVID-19.

The chain uses TRBV28 and TRBJ2-2; 10 bases agree with TRBD2. The CDR3 spans 15 residues. The germline V gene has CDR1 MDHEN and CDR2 SYDVKM. V dropped 8 bases and J dropped 4; count of bases not matched to a gene: 7. This chain's CDR3 is CASLSPSGGTGELFF. The CDR3 DNA sequence: TGTGCCAGCCTAAGCCCTAGCGGGGGCACCGGGGAGCTGTTTTTT.

The V gene is TRBV5-1, the J gene TRBJ1-3, with 8 bases matching TRBD1. CDR3 length: 16 residues. Germline V lookup: CDR1 SGHRS, CDR2 YFSETQ. The J segment lost 1 base and the V segment lost 0 bases, leaving 3 bases of the junction unmatched. The CDR3 nucleotides read TGCGCCAGCAGCTTGGCCTGGACAGGGTCTGGAAACACCATATATTTT. It encodes CASSLAWTGSGNTIYF.

Remarks on this clone: The same CDR3 also results from other DNA sequences found in this sample. This chain uses TRBV7-8 with TRBJ1-4, with 8 bases that match TRBD1. Germline CDR1 is SGHVS and CDR2 is FQNEAQ. CDR3 length: 14 residues. V gave up 5 bases and J gave up 8 bases; unmatched junction bases: 7. The CDR3: CASSPGQGREKLFF. For the CDR3, the DNA is TGTGCCAGCAGCCCTGGACAGGGTCGAGAAAAACTGTTTTTT.

The chain employs TRBV5-1 and TRBJ2-5; 9 bases fit TRBD2. V gave up 4 bases and J gave up 3 bases; unmatched junction bases: 7. The germline gives CDR1 SGHRS, CDR2 YFSETQ. The CDR3 sequence is 15 residues long. The chain's CDR3 is CASSRSGGPEETQYF. CDR3 in DNA: TGCGCCAGCAGCCGGAGCGGGGGGCCGGAAGAGACCCAGTACTTC.

The genes are TRBV7-2 and TRBJ1-1; D gene uncertain. The CDR3 sequence is 14 residues long. Germline V gene lookup returns CDR1 SGHTA and CDR2 FQGNSA. V dropped 0 bases and J dropped 0 bases, with 5 bases sitting between them. CDR3 residues: CASSLAAMNTEAFF. The CDR3 DNA reads TGTGCCAGCAGCTTAGCAGCCATGAACACTGAAGCTTTCTTT. Variable domain in full (rest from reference TRBV7-2 and TRBJ1-1): GAGVSQSPSNKVTEKGKDVELRCDPISGHTALYWYRQSLGQGLEFLIYFQGNSAPDKSGLPSDRFSAERTGGSVSTLTIQRTQQEDSAVYLCASSLAAMNTEAFFGQGTRLTVV.

The rearrangement uses TRBV29-1 and TRBJ2-7, with D perhaps TRBD1 (6 bases). The germline V gene has CDR1 SQVTM and CDR2 ANQGSEA. The CDR3 is 16 amino acids. V lost 5 bases to trimming and J lost 2 bases, with 22 bases between them. Here the CDR3 reads CSVHGFVDSGTYEQYF. For the CDR3, the DNA is TGCAGCGTTCATGGTTTCGTGGACAGTGGTACCTACGAGCAGTACTTC.

This chain links TRBV6-6 with TRBJ2-5; D is undetermined. The CDR3 sequence is 12 residues long. V lost 6 bases and J 2 bases, leaving 7 bases between the germline ends. Germline V gives CDR1 MNHNY, CDR2 SVGAGI (reference sequence). The CDR3 sequence is CASSPPQETQYF. The CDR3 DNA reads TGTGCCAGCAGCCCCCCACAAGAGACCCAGTACTTC.

As regards this clone: A junction end diverges from the germline sequence, so it may reflect a read error. The sample holds other DNA sequences that translate to the same CDR3. The V call is TRBV10-1, the J call TRBJ2-7; the match to TRBD1 covers 11 bases. Germline CDR1 WNHNN, CDR2 SYGVQD (reference sequence). The CDR3 consists of 17 residues. CDR3 sequence reads: CASSDGFGTGGSYEQYF. The DNA for the CDR3 is TGCGCCAGCAGTGACGGTTTTGGGACAGGGGGATCCTATGAGCAGTACTTC.

The chain joins TRBV30 to TRBJ2-2; 8 nucleotides agree with TRBD2. Trimming at V came to 0 bases and at J to 5 bases, leaving 5 bases not matched to a gene. CDR1 GTSNPN and CDR2 SVGIG come from the germline V gene (reference sequence). The CDR3 is 15 amino acids. CDR3 sequence (DNA): TGTGCCTGGAGTGTATCACAGCGGGAGACCGGGGAGCTGTTTTTT. This sequence encodes CAWSVSQRETGELFF.

The CDR3 sequence is CASSLLASRRPGELFF. CDR3 DNA: TGTGCCAGCAGCTTGTTAGCGTCAAGGAGGCCCGGGGAGCTGTTTTTT. J is TRBJ2-2 and V is TRBV5-5; weak D call: TRBD2 (5 bases). Germline CDR1 SGHKS, CDR2 YYEKEE (reference sequence). Between the trimmed V and J ends, which lost 1 base and 6 bases, there was a span of 16 bases. The CDR3 spans 16 residues.

This clone showed up just a few times. V usage is TRBV6-5 and J usage is TRBJ2-7, with 11 bases matching TRBD1. The V and J ends lost 6 bases and 2 bases, in that order; junction bases with no gene match: 0. There are 13 residues in the CDR3. Germline lookup yields CDR1 MNHEY and CDR2 SVGAGI. The CDR3 DNA reads as TGTGCCAGCAGGGGACAGGGGGCCTACGAGCAGTACTTC. As protein: CASRGQGAYEQYF.

This rearrangement joins TRBV7-9 to TRBJ2-1; 7 bases align to TRBD2. The germline CDR1 and CDR2 sequences are SEHNR and FQNEAQ (reference sequence). The CDR3 runs 15 residues. The ends lost 1 base at V and 2 bases at J; junction bases unmatched: 2. The chain's CDR3 is CASSLGLAAYNEQFF. The CDR3 DNA sequence: TGTGCCAGCAGCTTAGGACTAGCCGCCTACAATGAGCAGTTCTTC.

The CDR3 DNA reads as TGTGCCTGGAGTAGCGACGGTGGGTCACCCCTCCACTTT. This gives the protein CAWSSDGGSPLHF. The chain employs TRBV30 and TRBJ1-6, with D hard to call. Germline loops: CDR1 GTSNPN, CDR2 SVGIG (reference sequence). CDR3 size: 13 residues. Trimming removed 2 bases from V and 10 bases from J, with 12 bases in between.

The rearrangement joins TRBV7-8 to TRBJ2-2; D not certain. CDR1 and CDR2 from the germline V gene are SGHVS and FQNEAQ. V was cut by 4 bases and J by 5 bases, with 11 bases left in between. The CDR3 has 14 residues. This chain's CDR3 is CASSYRDLTGELFF. The CDR3 DNA is TGTGCCAGCAGCTACAGAGATTTAACCGGGGAGCTGTTTTTT.

The genes are TRBV30 and TRBJ2-7; 10 bases are shared with TRBD1. The junction had 10 bases not matched to a gene; V was cut back by 4 bases and J by 7 bases. The CDR3 spans 14 residues. From germline, CDR1 is GTSNPN and CDR2 SVGIG (reference sequence). CDR3 DNA sequence: TGTGCCTGGACCTCCGGGACAGGGGCTTGGGAGCAGTACTTC. It specifies CAWTSGTGAWEQYF.

This sequence joins TRBV30 and TRBJ2-5; no firm D call. Looked up from germline, CDR1 is GTSNPN and CDR2 is SVGIG (reference sequence). The V and J ends lost 4 bases and 1 base respectively, with 4 bases between them. CDR3 size: 11 residues. CDR3 sequence: CAWTGQETQYF. CDR3 DNA: TGTGCCTGGACAGGCCAAGAGACCCAGTACTTC.

Only one count was recorded for this clone. The chain carries TRBV5-1 and TRBJ1-4; 8 nucleotides align to TRBD1. CDR1 and CDR2 (germline): SGHRS, YFSETQ. V dropped 5 bases and J dropped 6; count of bases not matched to a gene: 6. There are 14 residues in the CDR3. The CDR3 DNA sequence: TGCGCCAGCAGGGACAGGGTTGTTGATGAAAAACTGTTTTTT. Translation gives CASRDRVVDEKLFF.

By sample share, this clone is medium-sized. J is TRBJ2-7 and V is TRBV11-2; maybe TRBD2 (5 bases). The CDR3 consists of 15 residues. The germline V gene encodes CDR1 SGHAT and CDR2 FQNNGV. V was clipped by 0 bases and J by 7 bases, with 16 bases between them. The CDR3 loop is CASSLDWTSLTEQYF. The CDR3 nucleotides read TGTGCCAGCAGCTTAGATTGGACTTCCCTGACGGAGCAGTACTTC.

The chain has TRBV20-1 and TRBJ1-6; no clear D. This CDR3 is 14 amino acids long. V was clipped by 3 bases and J by 0 bases, with 6 bases between them. Germline V gives CDR1 DFQATT, CDR2 SNEGSKA (reference sequence). The CDR3 DNA is TGCAGTGCTAGTGAGAGCTCCTATAATTCACCCCTCCACTTT. Protein product: CSASESSYNSPLHF.

The chain uses TRBV6-6 and TRBJ1-5, with D maybe TRBD1 (6 bases). The CDR3 runs to 14 residues. Germline CDR1 and CDR2: MNHNY and SVGAGI (reference sequence). V lost 6 bases, J lost 5 bases, and 14 bases lay in between. This CDR3 reads CASRDTGYDQPQHF. The CDR3, as DNA: TGTGCCAGCAGAGATACAGGGTATGATCAGCCCCAGCATTTT.

This chain uses TRBV5-1 with TRBJ1-5, with TRBD1 matching 7 bases. The junction had 0 bases not matched to a gene; V was cut back by 0 bases and J by 6 bases. CDR1 and CDR2 (germline): SGHRS, YFSETQ. This CDR3 spans 13 amino acids. The CDR3 DNA reads as TGCGCCAGCAGCTTGGGACAGGGTCAGCCCCAGCATTTT. Residues: CASSLGQGQPQHF.

The chain joins TRBV7-2 to TRBJ1-6; TRBD1 matches at 7 bases. The CDR3 is 15 amino acids. Per the germline V gene, CDR1 is SGHTA and CDR2 is FQGNSA. Trimming cost V 5 bases and J 7 bases; bases outside gene matches: 8. CDR3 protein: CASSLLGDSNSPLHF. The CDR3 coding sequence is TGTGCCAGCAGCCTCCTAGGGGACAGCAATTCACCCCTCCACTTT.

The chain employs TRBV19 and TRBJ2-2, with TRBD1 identical over 7 bases. Germline-derived CDR1 and CDR2 are LNHDA and SQIVND (reference sequence). The CDR3 runs 18 residues. The ends lost 1 base at V and 2 bases at J; junction bases unmatched: 10. In DNA, the CDR3 is TGTGCCAGTAGTATAGCATTCTTGACAGGGAGAAACACCGGGGAGCTGTTTTTT. Translated: CASSIAFLTGRNTGELFF.

The chain combines TRBV18 with TRBJ2-7, with 7 bases lining up with TRBD2. Trimming removed 0 bases from V and 6 bases from J; junction bases left unmatched: 8. Germline V CDR1 and CDR2: KGHSH, LQKENI. The CDR3 loop spans 15 amino acids. The CDR3 spells CASSPPASGKGEQYF. In DNA form, the CDR3 reads TGTGCCAGCTCACCACCGGCCAGCGGGAAAGGCGAGCAGTACTTC.

This clone has only a few counts. The DNA of the CDR3 is TGTGCCAGCAGCGTATCAAGACTAGCGGGCCCCTCCTACAATGAGCAGTTCTTC. Its translation: CASSVSRLAGPSYNEQFF. The V gene is TRBV9, the J gene TRBJ2-1; 10 bases are shared with TRBD2. The germline CDR1 and CDR2 sequences are SGDLS and YYNGEE. The CDR3 sequence is 18 residues long. The ends lost 1 base at V and 0 bases at J; junction bases unmatched: 7.